This TCR beta chain appears in the sequencing data of a study of blood T cells in healthy people across ages. Study details: Template switching retrieved approximately one barcoded beta molecule for each two T cells. General study findings and limits: As age increased, TCR beta diversity per million T cells fell in a roughly linear fashion.

A note on this clonotype: Its antigen remains unidentified. An end of the junction differs from the germline gene, which may be a read error.

It was with a sample-barcoded 5' primer and a J-beta primer mix that a second PCR of roughly 7 to 12 cycles was run. Template switching added a 12-random-nucleotide identifier to every cDNA molecule. Researchers report that each sample yielded at least 2.5 million CDR3-containing paired-end reads. TCRdb redid the calling of the 5' RACE reads with MiXCR, one entry per CDR3 protein. The data hold roughly 2 million distinct CDR3 sequences, with 49% observed a single time. The CDR3 covers 16 residues. Germline-derived CDR1 and CDR2 are SSHAT and FNYEAQ (reference sequence). V gene TRBV7-7 combines with J gene TRBJ2-1; TRBD2 aligns across 8 bases. This clonotype originated in a woman in her 40s in good health. Input material: blood. The CDR3 here is CASSLAGSDSYNEQFF. CDR3 nucleotides: TGTGCTAGCAGCTTAGCGGGGTCAGACTCCTACAATGAGCAGTTCTTC.